The T cell receptor beta chain described here comes from a study of cytomegalovirus exposure and HLA in healthy donors. Study-wide results and limits: The study put around 180 TCR beta chains on its list as cytomegalovirus-associated. When analyzed later, a missense DCLRE1C variant was found to be linked to TCR beta V- and J-gene trimming. TRBV6-2, TRBV6-3 and some other V segments were excluded as indistinguishable.

The CDR3 totals 15 residues. V was pared by 1 base and J by 9 bases, with 12 bases of the junction left unmatched. Germline V lookup: CDR1 SGHTA, CDR2 FQGNSA. A multiplex PCR was run with 60 Vbeta primers and 13 Jbeta primers. The data were produced by immunoSEQ multiplex PCR, yet TCRdb's version contains in-frame clones alone and is incomplete. There are more than 85,000 clones in the sample, with 5.5% held by the top ten. On this clone itself: Its antigen is not identified.

The chain employs TRBV7-2 and TRBJ2-7; 7 bases map to TRBD2. The sequenced sample was PBMCs. The sequence was obtained from a girl under 18 in good health and CMV-seropositive. In nucleotides, the CDR3 is TGTGCCAGCAGCTTAGGGTCTAGCGGCACCTGGATGCAGTACTTC. Amino acid sequence: CASSLGSSGTWMQYF.